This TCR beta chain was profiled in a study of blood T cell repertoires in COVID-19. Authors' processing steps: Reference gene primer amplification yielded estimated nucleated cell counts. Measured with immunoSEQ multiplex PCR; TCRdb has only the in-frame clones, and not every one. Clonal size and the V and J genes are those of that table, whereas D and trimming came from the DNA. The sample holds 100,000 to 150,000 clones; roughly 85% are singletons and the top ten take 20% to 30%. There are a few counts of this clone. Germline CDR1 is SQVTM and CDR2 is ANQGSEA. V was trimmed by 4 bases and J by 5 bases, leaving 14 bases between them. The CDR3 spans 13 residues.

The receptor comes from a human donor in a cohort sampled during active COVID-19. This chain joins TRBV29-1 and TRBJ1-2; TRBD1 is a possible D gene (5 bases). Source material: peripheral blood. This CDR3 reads CSVVYRYPYGYTF. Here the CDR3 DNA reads TGCAGCGTTGTATACAGGTACCCTTATGGCTACACCTTC. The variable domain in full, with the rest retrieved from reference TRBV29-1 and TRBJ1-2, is SAVISQKPSRDICQRGTSLTIQCQVDSQVTMMFWYRQQPGQSLTLIATANQGSEATYESGFVIDKFPISRPNLTFSTLTVSNMSPEDSSIYLCSVVYRYPYGYTFGSGTRLTVV.